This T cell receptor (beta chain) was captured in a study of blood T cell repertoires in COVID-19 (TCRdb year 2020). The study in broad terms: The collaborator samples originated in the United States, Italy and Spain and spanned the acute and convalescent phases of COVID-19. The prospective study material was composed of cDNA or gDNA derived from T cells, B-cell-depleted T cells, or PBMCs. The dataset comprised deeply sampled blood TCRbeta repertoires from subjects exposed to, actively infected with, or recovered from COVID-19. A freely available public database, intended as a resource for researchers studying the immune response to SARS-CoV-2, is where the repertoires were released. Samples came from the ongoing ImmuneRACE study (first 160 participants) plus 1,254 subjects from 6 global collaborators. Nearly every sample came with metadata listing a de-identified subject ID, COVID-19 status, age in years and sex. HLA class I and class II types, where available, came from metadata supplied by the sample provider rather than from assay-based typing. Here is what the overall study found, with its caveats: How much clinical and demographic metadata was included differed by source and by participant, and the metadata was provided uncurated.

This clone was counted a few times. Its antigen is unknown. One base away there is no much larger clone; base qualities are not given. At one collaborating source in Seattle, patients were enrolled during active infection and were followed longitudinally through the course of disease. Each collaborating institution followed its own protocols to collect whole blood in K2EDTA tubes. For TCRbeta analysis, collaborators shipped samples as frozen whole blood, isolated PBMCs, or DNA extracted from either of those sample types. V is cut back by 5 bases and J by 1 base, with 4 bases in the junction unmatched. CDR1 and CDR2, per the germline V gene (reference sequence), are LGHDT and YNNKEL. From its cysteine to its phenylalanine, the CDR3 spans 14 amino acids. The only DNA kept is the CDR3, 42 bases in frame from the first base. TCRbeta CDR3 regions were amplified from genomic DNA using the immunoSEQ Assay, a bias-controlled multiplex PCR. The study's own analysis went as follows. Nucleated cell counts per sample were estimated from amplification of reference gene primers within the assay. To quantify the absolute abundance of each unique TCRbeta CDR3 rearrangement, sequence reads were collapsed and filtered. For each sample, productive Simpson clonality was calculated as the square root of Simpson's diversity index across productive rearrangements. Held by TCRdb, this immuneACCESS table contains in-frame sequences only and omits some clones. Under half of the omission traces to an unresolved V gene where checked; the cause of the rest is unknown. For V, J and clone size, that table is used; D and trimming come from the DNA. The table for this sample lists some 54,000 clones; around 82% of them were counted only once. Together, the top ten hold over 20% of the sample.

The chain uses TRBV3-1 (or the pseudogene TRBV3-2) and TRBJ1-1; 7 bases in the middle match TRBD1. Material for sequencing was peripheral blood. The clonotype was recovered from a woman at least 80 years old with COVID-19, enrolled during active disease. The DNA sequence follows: TGTGCCAGCAGCGCTCGACAGGGGAACACTGAAGCTTTCTTT. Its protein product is CASSARQGNTEAFF.